The present T cell receptor beta chain was sequenced within a study of a mutant IDH1 vaccine in newly diagnosed glioma (dated by TCRdb to about 2021). With regard to the full study: Vaccination began 4-6 weeks after radiotherapy alone, or alongside temozolomide cycles in the chemotherapy-containing groups. Before enrollment, most patients had been given radiochemotherapy with temozolomide as standard therapy, while the rest had received either radiotherapy alone or temozolomide alone. The week-35 safety follow-up took place at visit V12, and the week-47 end of study took place at visit V13. Six visits were used for peripheral blood collection: V03 (baseline), V05, V07, V10, V12 and V13. For exploratory analyses, about 25 treated patients had longitudinal TCRB deep sequencing done wherever samples were available. Of the approximately 30 treated patients, 62.5% were male and 37.5% were female, and the mean age was around 40 years.

Paper-wide results and their limitations: It was noted by the authors that analyses of patient blood samples could not be reproduced owing to sample limitations. Availability determined which PBMC samples were chosen for TCRB deep sequencing. Vaccine-induced immune responses across multiple MHC alleles were detected in roughly 94% of patients. Changes in the top peripheral T cell clonotypes picked up by TCRB sequencing did not appear to be linked to pseudoprogression.

Points on this clone: It lacks a known antigen. Base qualities are not at hand, and no much larger clone is one base apart.

Library preparation used the immunoSEQ multiplex PCR assay. Following the manufacturer's protocol, the hsTCRB Kit was used to amplify rearranged TCR beta chain sequences. TCRB libraries were sequenced on an Illumina MiSeq. The original methods were these. Demultiplexing, trimming and gene mapping were performed with the kit vendor's proprietary platform. Held by TCRdb, this immuneACCESS table contains in-frame sequences only and omits some clones. Under half of the omission traces to an unresolved V gene where checked; the cause of the rest is unknown. The DNA was the basis for D and trimming; V, J and clone size are from that table. For this sample there are almost 25,000 clones; 82% appear just once. Jointly, the top ten make up about 3.8% of the sample. Interpreted using the paper, the time point label stands for: week 47, end of study. Each vaccine dose, consisting of 300 ug of a 20-mer mutant IDH1 peptide in Montanide, was administered subcutaneously with topical imiquimod. Patients were given eight vaccinations, in weeks 1, 3, 5, 7, 11, 15, 19 and 23, which matched visits V03 through V10. Newly diagnosed WHO grade 3 or 4 IDH1-mutant astrocytomas showing loss of nuclear ATRX were present in the donors. The samples were drawn from NOA16, a multicentre, single-arm, open-label phase I trial in Germany that tested a mutant IDH1 peptide vaccine in humans for the first time. Genomic DNA for TCRB sequencing was isolated from EDTA blood with the DNeasy Blood and Tissue Kit.

The starting material was PBMCs, obtained from a glioma patient whose treatment included an IDH1 peptide vaccine. The sequence was collected from a man aged 35-49 years with glioma. Some clones in this sample may be carry-over from other donors' samples.

The DNA is TGTGCCAGCAGTTCTGGACTAGCGCACACAGATACGCAGTATTTT. The translation is CASSSGLAHTDTQYF. The sequence is built from TRBV27 and TRBJ2-3, with 9 bases matching TRBD2. V is pruned by 4 bases and J by 2 bases, leaving 4 bases of the junction without a gene match. The germline V gene (reference sequence) gives CDR1 as MNHEY and CDR2 as SMNVEV. The CDR3 sequence holds 15 residues, the cysteine and phenylalanine included. Just CDR3 DNA is preserved here, 45 bases in frame from base 1.